The source of this T cell receptor beta chain is a study of T cell responses to AZD1222 COVID-19 vaccine. Study findings and constraints: Repertoires were collected only later (after the peak T cell response had occurred). Clonal diversity was possibly underestimated, and white British individuals and females predominated among donors.

Measured with immunoSEQ multiplex PCR; TCRdb has only the in-frame clones, and not every one. The profile shows some 140,000 clones, 84% of them singletons. This CDR3 has 15 amino acids. Germline values: CDR1 MNHNY, CDR2 SVGAGI (reference sequence). The V gene lost 5 bases and the J gene lost 4 bases, with 17 bases spanning the gap. To note about this clone: What it recognizes is unknown.

The gene calls are TRBV6-6 and TRBJ1-2; tentatively, D is TRBD1 (6 bases). Sequences were derived from peripheral blood, sampled on day 0 of AZD1222 vaccination. The clonotype comes from an adult in good health. CDR3 loop: CASSPSGQTGYGYTF. The CDR3 nucleotides are TGTGCCAGCAGTCCATCCGGACAGACCGGCTATGGCTACACCTTC.